This TCR beta chain was sequenced during a study of cytomegalovirus exposure and HLA in healthy donors (dated by TCRdb to the late 2010s). Notes on the research overall: A later analysis indicated that the 100 to 150 validation repertoires were generated on the platform also employed for the approximately 690 repertoires of the first cohort. The study aimed to test whether cataloging public T cell receptors could reveal signatures of past pathogen exposure. Besides the first cohort of hundreds of subjects, a separate validation cohort made up of 95 to 150 different subjects was used. The study combined high-throughput TCR immunosequencing, statistical association of individual TCRs with disease status, and machine learning to predict cytomegalovirus infection status.

Libraries were made using the immunoSEQ multiplex PCR assay. The paper's data handling went like this. A statistical classification framework was built to diagnose cytomegalovirus status from the catalog of TCR beta chain sequences. As stored in TCRdb, this immuneACCESS dataset retains in-frame rearrangements with V and J assigned. A fraction of the clones does not appear; measured against another copy, unresolved V genes explain less than half of the discrepancy, and the remainder lacks a known reason. V, J and clone size derive from that table, while D and trimming were established from the DNA sequence. Present in this sample are more than 85,000 clones, about 95% of which were seen just once. 0.89% of the sample comes from the top ten. Study-wide findings and limitations: Across donors, most TCR sequences were observed very rarely, whereas some public TCRs were present in many individuals. Cytomegalovirus status was reported to be diagnosed by the classifier with high specificity and sensitivity in both the original and validation cohorts. A total of roughly 160 TCR beta chains were listed by the study as associated with cytomegalovirus. A later analysis had no HLA typing for the validation cohort, so co-occurrence there was scored across all 110 or so repertoires. A few of the identified cytomegalovirus-associated TCR beta chains were confirmed in vitro to be specific for cytomegalovirus antigens. Of the cluster scores, about 94% were above 0 in a later analysis, which found that TCRs clustered in the first cohort also tended to co-occur in the approximately 110 validation repertoires. It was suggested by the authors that the approach could potentially be generalized to other disease states and immunological phenotypes.

The donors were included in the validation cohort of around 120 subjects, a group kept apart from the approximately 670-subject first cohort. V is reduced by 5 bases and J by 7 bases, leaving a spacing of 14 bases between them. The germline V gene gives CDR1 as MDHEN and CDR2 as SYDVKM. CDR3 length: 14 amino acids, cysteine to phenylalanine. The CDR3 DNA has 42 bases and is translated from base 1. Details on this clone: Its antigen is not yet known. Per-nucleotide qualities are absent, and no much larger clonotype sits a single base away.

The receptor comes from a woman aged 18-30 years in good health and CMV-seronegative. The sequenced sample was PBMCs. The chain is made from TRBV28 and TRBJ2-2, with TRBD2 perhaps the D gene, on 6 matching bases. The CDR3 reads CASSPIAGHGELFF. The nucleotide sequence is TGTGCCAGCAGTCCCATCGCGGGGCACGGGGAGCTGTTTTTT. Reference TRBV28 and TRBJ2-2 genes cover what lies past the CDR3, so the full variable domain is DVKVTQSSRYLVKRTGEKVFLECVQDMDHENMFWYRQDPGLGLRLIYFSYDVKMKEKGDIPEGYSVSREKKERFSLILESASTNQTSMYLCASSPIAGHGELFFGEGSRLTVL.